This T cell receptor (beta chain) came from a study of cytomegalovirus exposure and HLA in healthy donors. On the study more broadly: Most genotyped donors, over 70% of 398, had Caucasian-associated genetic ancestry. Overall study findings and caveats: Information on immune exposure was restricted to one variable (CMV serostatus). In a later analysis, donors in an Asian-associated ancestry cluster reportedly had fewer N-insertions in productive TCRs than the cohort mean.

13 Jbeta primers and 60 Vbeta primers were used for the PCR. In the study's own analysis: As a later analysis found, there were 78 million or so unique TCR beta chains, of which roughly 11 million were shared. TCRdb keeps only in-frame clones here, not all; method: immunoSEQ multiplex PCR. V and J calls and clone size come straight from that table; D and trimming were deduced from the DNA. The sample consists of over 100,000 clones, roughly 72% of them appearing once. A note on this clone: The antigen is not known.

The V end was cut by 6 bases, the J end by 5 bases, with 10 bases between. The CDR3 is 12 amino acids. The germline V gene encodes CDR1 MDHEN and CDR2 SYDVKM. The chain carries TRBV28 and TRBJ1-2, with a possible D match to TRBD1 (5 bases). The clonotype was recovered from a male donor in good health and CMV-seronegative. Sequenced input: PBMCs. The CDR3: CASSQDTYGYTF. The CDR3 nucleotides are TGTGCCAGCAGCCAGGACACTTATGGCTACACCTTC.